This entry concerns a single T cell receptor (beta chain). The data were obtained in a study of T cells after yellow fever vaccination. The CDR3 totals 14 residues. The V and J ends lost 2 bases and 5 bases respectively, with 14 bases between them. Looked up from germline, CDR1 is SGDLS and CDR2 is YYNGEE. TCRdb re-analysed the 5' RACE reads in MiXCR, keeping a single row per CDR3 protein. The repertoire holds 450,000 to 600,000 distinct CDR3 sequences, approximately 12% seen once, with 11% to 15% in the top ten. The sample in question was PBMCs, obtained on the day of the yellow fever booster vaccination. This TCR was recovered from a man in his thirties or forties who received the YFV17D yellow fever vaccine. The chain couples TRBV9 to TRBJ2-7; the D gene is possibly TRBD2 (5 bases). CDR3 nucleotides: TGTGCCAGCAGCGTCGGCAGCGGTAACCACGAGCAGTACTTC. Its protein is CASSVGSGNHEQYF.